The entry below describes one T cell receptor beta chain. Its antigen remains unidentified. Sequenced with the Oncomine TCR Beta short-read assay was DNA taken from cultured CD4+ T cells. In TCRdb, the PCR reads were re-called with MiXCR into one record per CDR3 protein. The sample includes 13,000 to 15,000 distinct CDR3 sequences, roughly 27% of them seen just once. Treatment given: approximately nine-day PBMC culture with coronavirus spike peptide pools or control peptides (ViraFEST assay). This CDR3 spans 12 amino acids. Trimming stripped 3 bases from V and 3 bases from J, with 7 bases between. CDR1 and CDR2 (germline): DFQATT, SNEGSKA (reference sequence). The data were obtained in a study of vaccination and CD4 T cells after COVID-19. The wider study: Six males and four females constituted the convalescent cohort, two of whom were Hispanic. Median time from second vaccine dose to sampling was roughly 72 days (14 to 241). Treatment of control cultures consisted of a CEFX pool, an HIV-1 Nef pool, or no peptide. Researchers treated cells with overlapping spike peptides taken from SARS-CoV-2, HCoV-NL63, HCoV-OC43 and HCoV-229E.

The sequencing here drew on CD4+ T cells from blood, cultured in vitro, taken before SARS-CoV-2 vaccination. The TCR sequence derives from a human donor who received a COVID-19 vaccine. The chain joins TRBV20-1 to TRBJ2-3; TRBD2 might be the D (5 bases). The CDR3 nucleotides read TGCAGTGCTAGGACTATTACAGATACGCAGTATTTT. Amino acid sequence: CSARTITDTQYF.